This TCR beta chain was documented in a study of tumor-infiltrating lymphocytes in oesophageal squamous cell carcinoma. By sample share, this clonotype is medium-sized. MiXCR, applied by TCRdb to the PCR reads, yields one record per CDR3 protein. This table holds about 22,000 distinct CDR3 sequences, roughly a third found once. The CDR3 consists of 13 residues. Germline V CDR1 and CDR2: SGHNT, YENEEA. V lost 5 bases, J lost 4 bases, and 11 bases lay in between. This TCR was recovered from a female donor with esophageal squamous cell carcinoma. The specimen sequenced was esophageal tumor tissue. The chain employs TRBV11-3 and TRBJ1-1, with D possibly being TRBD1 (5 bases). The CDR3 protein is CASSRQSGTEAFF. In DNA form, the CDR3 reads TGTGCCAGCAGCCGACAGTCGGGCACTGAAGCTTTCTTT.